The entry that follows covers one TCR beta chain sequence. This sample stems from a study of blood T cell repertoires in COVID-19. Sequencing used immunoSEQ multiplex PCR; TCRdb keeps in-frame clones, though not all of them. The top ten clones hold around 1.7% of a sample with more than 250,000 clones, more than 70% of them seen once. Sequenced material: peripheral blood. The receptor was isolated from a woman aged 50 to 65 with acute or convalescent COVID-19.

CDR3 nucleotide sequence: TGTGCCAGCTCCCTGAAACGGGAGGAGGCTTTCTTT. Translated: CASSLKREEAFF. The rearrangement joins TRBV18 to TRBJ1-1; no clear D. The germline V gene has CDR1 KGHSH and CDR2 LQKENI. The V end lost 6 bases, the J end lost 11 bases, and 16 bases lay between the germline ends. The CDR3 covers 12 residues.